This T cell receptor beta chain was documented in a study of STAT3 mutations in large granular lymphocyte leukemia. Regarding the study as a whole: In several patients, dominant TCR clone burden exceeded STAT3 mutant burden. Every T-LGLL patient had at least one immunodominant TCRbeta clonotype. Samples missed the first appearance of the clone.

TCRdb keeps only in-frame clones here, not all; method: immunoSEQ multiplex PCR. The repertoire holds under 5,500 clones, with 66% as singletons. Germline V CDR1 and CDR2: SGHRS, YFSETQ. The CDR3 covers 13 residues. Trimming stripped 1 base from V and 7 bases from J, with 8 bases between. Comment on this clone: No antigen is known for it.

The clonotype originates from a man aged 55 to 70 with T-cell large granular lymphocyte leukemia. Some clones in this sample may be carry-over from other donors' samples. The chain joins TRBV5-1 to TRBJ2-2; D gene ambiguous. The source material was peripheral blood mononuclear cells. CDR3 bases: TGCGCCAGCAGCTTGAGTGGGATCGGGGAGCTGTTTTTT. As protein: CASSLSGIGELFF.